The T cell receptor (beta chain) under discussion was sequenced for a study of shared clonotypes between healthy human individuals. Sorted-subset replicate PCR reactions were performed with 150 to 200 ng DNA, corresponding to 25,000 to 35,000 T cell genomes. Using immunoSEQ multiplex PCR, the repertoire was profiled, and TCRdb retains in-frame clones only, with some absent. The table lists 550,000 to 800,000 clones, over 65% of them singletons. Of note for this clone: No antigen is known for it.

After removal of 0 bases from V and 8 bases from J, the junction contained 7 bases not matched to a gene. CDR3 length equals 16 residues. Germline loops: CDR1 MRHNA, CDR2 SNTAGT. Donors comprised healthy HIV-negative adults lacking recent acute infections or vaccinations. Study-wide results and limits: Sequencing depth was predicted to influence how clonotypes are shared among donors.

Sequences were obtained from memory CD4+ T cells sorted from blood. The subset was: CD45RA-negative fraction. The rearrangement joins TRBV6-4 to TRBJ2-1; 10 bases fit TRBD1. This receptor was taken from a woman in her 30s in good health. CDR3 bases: TGTGCCAGCAGTGACTCCGGGACAGGGGTAGTCCATGAGCAGTTCTTC. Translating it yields CASSDSGTGVVHEQFF.